The source of this T cell receptor beta chain is a study of cytomegalovirus exposure and HLA in healthy donors. Study-level results: Across donors, sequencing depth was assumed by presence/absence analyses to be roughly uniform. Rare TCR sequences predominated, though certain public TCRs were found in many donors. An analysis that was carried out later associated 16,951 TCR beta sequences with HLA alleles at 0.05 false discovery rate. Reportedly, cytomegalovirus status was diagnosed with high sensitivity and specificity.

PCR employed 60 Vbeta and 13 Jbeta primers. The table came from immunoSEQ multiplex PCR; TCRdb's copy has only in-frame clones and leaves some out. The table includes about 200,000 clones, approximately 78% detected once. V was shortened by 7 bases and J by 0 bases, with 11 bases between the two germline ends. From germline, CDR1 is SGHDT and CDR2 YYEEEE. The CDR3 sequence is 14 residues long. Of note for this clone: Its antigen is unidentified.

The chain recombines TRBV5-6 with TRBJ2-4; D is unresolved. This receptor was taken from a woman aged 45-59 years in good health and CMV-seropositive. The sequenced sample was PBMCs. The CDR3 nucleotides read TGTGCCAGCGGTTCGCTAGTAGCCAAAAACATTCAGTACTTC. Amino acids: CASGSLVAKNIQYF.